This record looks at one T cell receptor (beta chain) sequence and its context. Antigen unknown. Clones were read by immunoSEQ multiplex PCR, and TCRdb kept only the in-frame ones, dropping some. The profile shows over a million clones, 98% of them singletons. The record originates from a study of shared clonotypes between healthy human individuals. Findings and limits, study-wide: On the whole, naive subsets had larger estimated richness than memory subsets had. A few donors had around 5% of their naive CD4 clonotypes in common.

Negatively enriched CD4+ T cells were divided by CD45RA into naive and memory. The CDR3 is made up of 14 amino acids. Trimming stripped 2 bases from V and 6 bases from J, with 12 bases between. Germline V gene lookup returns CDR1 SGDLS and CDR2 YYNGEE. Material: naive CD4+ T cells sorted from blood. The sample's subset: CD45RA+ positively selected. V usage is TRBV9 and J usage is TRBJ1-3; possibly TRBD1 for D (5 bases). This clonotype originated in a man in his thirties or forties in good health. In DNA form, the CDR3 reads TGTGCCAGCAGCGTTAGGACGGGGGAAAACACCATATATTTT. It yields the protein CASSVRTGENTIYF.